Below are 32 T cell receptor beta chains sequenced from a single sample in a study of T cells after yellow fever vaccination. TCRdb reprocessed the 5' RACE reads via MiXCR and lists one record per CDR3 protein. The table lists roughly 260,000 distinct CDR3 sequences, about an eighth of them singletons. The specimen was CD4+ T cells sorted from PBMCs, collected 45 days after the yellow fever booster vaccination. The source of these receptors is a man aged 25 to 40 who received the YFV17D yellow fever vaccine.

CDR3 loop: CSASDYRGGNTIYF. CDR3 sequence (DNA): TGCAGTGCTAGTGACTACAGGGGCGGAAACACCATATATTTT. V and J are TRBV20-1 and TRBJ1-3, with 7 positions matching TRBD1. The trim removed 3 bases at V and 4 bases at J, leaving 6 bases unmatched. This CDR3 is 14 amino acids long. Germline V lookup: CDR1 DFQATT, CDR2 SNEGSKA (reference sequence).

This clonotype was seen only a few times. The V gene is TRBV30, the J gene TRBJ2-3; D may correspond to TRBD1 or TRBD2 (5 bases each). V lost 2 bases to trimming and J lost 6 bases, with 12 bases between them. The CDR3 covers 13 residues. The germline gives CDR1 GTSNPN, CDR2 SVGIG (reference sequence). This CDR3 is CAWSLGEVDTQYF. CDR3 DNA sequence: TGTGCCTGGAGTCTGGGGGAAGTTGATACGCAGTATTTT.

This clonotype was observed a few times. V and J are TRBV6-6 and TRBJ2-7; a possible D gene is TRBD1 (6 bases). V was trimmed by 5 bases and J by 3 bases, leaving 11 bases between them. Germline V gives CDR1 MNHNY, CDR2 SVGAGI (reference sequence). The CDR3 consists of 13 residues. CDR3 residues: CASSRDTDYEQYF. CDR3 sequence (DNA): TGTGCCAGCAGTCGGGACACCGACTACGAGCAGTACTTC.

This clonotype was found a few times. This chain joins TRBV12-3 or TRBV12-4 and TRBJ2-3, with 9 bases lining up with TRBD1. V was clipped by 6 bases and J by 2 bases; unmatched bases: 12. The CDR3 extends over 17 amino acids. The CDR3 region is CASSLITGTGYTDTQYF. In DNA form, the CDR3 reads TGTGCCAGCAGCCTAATAACCGGGACAGGGTACACAGATACGCAGTATTTT.

The J gene is TRBJ1-5, the V gene TRBV7-2, with D perhaps matching TRBD1 (5 bases). CDR3 size: 13 residues. V was trimmed by 1 base and J by 8 bases, leaving 9 bases between them. CDR1 and CDR2 (germline): SGHTA, FQGNSA. The CDR3 nucleotides read TGTGCCAGCAGCTTAGTAGGGGCGAAGCCCCAGCATTTT. It codes for CASSLVGAKPQHF.

This chain joins TRBV20-1 and TRBJ1-1; no clear D. The ends were cut back, 6 bases at V and 3 bases at J, with 14 bases in the middle. The CDR3 consists of 13 residues. The germline V gene has CDR1 DFQATT and CDR2 SNEGSKA (reference sequence). The CDR3 bases are TGCAGTGCCCCGACGGGCAGCTACACTGAAGCTTTCTTT. Its translation: CSAPTGSYTEAFF.

The chain links TRBV29-1 to TRBJ1-1, with TRBD1 matching over 7 bases. The germline V gene has CDR1 SQVTM and CDR2 ANQGSEA. Trimming cost V 0 bases and J 0 bases; bases outside gene matches: 10. This CDR3 contains 17 residues. CDR3 sequence reads: CSVEDGTAVTVNTEAFF. DNA for the CDR3: TGCAGCGTTGAAGACGGGACAGCCGTCACAGTGAACACTGAAGCTTTCTTT.

This clonotype was observed a handful of times. The genes are TRBV12-3 or TRBV12-4 and TRBJ1-2; D gene unclear. The CDR3 is made up of 12 amino acids. V was cut by 2 bases and J by 11 bases, with 12 bases left in between. The CDR3 nucleotides read TGTGCCAGCAGTTTACATCTCAACAGATACACCTTC. Protein: CASSLHLNRYTF.

This clonotype was seen a few times. DNA for the CDR3: TGTGCCAGCAGCCAAGATCCGACAAGCCGCGCGGGCTACACCTTC. Translating it yields CASSQDPTSRAGYTF. The chain has TRBV4-2 and TRBJ1-2; D gene uncertain. The CDR3 has 15 amino acids. Per germline, CDR1 LGHNA and CDR2 YNFKEQ. Trimming cost V 0 bases and J 8 bases, with 16 bases left between them.

A few counts support this clonotype. This sequence joins TRBV21-1 and TRBJ2-7; the table gives TRBD2 as D, unverified against the DNA. TRBV21-1 is noted as a pseudogene. The CDR3 runs 14 residues. CDR3: CASSKATGGDEQYF. Here the CDR3 DNA reads TGTGCCAGCAGCAAAGCGACTGGCGGGGACGAGCAGTACTTC.

This clonotype has more than one count but fewer than ten. The chain joins TRBV28 to TRBJ2-6; no clear D. Between the trimmed V and J ends, which lost 8 bases and 0 bases, there was a span of 23 bases. The CDR3 runs to 19 residues. Germline V gives CDR1 MDHEN, CDR2 SYDVKM. CDR3 DNA: TGTGCCAGCGTAGCTCCCAAAGGTTCACCTAACTCTGGGGCCAACGTCCTGACTTTC. Encoded protein: CASVAPKGSPNSGANVLTF.

The gene calls are TRBV21-1 and TRBJ2-5; the DNA was not compared with TRBD1, the D call given in the table. TRBV21-1 is an annotated pseudogene. CDR3 length: 15 residues. The CDR3 is CASSKVGTDQETQYF. As DNA, the CDR3 is TGTGCCAGCAGCAAAGTAGGGACAGACCAAGAGACCCAGTACTTC.

This clonotype came up a few times. The V and J genes are TRBV4-2 and TRBJ2-7; D remains ambiguous. Germline lookup yields CDR1 LGHNA and CDR2 YNFKEQ. This CDR3 is built from 15 residues. Trimming removed 0 bases from V and 5 bases from J, with 14 bases in between. The CDR3 loop is CASSQEGTSLNEQYF. In nucleotides, the CDR3 is TGTGCCAGCAGCCAAGAGGGTACATCCTTGAACGAGCAGTACTTC.

The chain recombines TRBV20-1 with TRBJ1-1, with 8 nucleotides matching TRBD1. V dropped 6 bases and J dropped 11; count of bases not matched to a gene: 8. Looked up from germline, CDR1 is DFQATT and CDR2 is SNEGSKA (reference sequence). The CDR3 runs to 11 residues. The CDR3 region has the DNA TGCAGTGCCCGGACAGGGTCCGTGGCTTTCTTT. Translated, it gives CSARTGSVAFF.

J is TRBJ2-2 and V is TRBV7-2; TRBD2 matches at 8 bases. The V gene end was trimmed by 4 bases and the J gene end by 7 bases; junction bases not matched to a gene: 5. The CDR3 sequence is 14 residues long. Looked up from germline, CDR1 is SGHTA and CDR2 is FQGNSA. The CDR3 reads CASSSTSAGGELFF. CDR3 sequence (DNA): TGTGCCAGCAGCTCGACTAGCGCGGGCGGGGAGCTGTTTTTT.

The V and J genes are TRBV7-2 and TRBJ2-5, with D tentatively TRBD1 or TRBD2 (5 bases each). From germline, CDR1 is SGHTA and CDR2 FQGNSA. The CDR3 has 15 residues. Between the trimmed V and J ends, which lost 10 bases and 7 bases, there was a span of 25 bases. The CDR3 spells CATTALRGSVGTQYF. In DNA form, the CDR3 reads TGTGCCACCACCGCCTTAAGGGGTAGCGTGGGGACCCAGTACTTC.

This clonotype turned up a few times. The chain carries TRBV10-3 and TRBJ2-1, with 14 bases fitting TRBD2. The J segment lost 7 bases and the V segment lost 5 bases, leaving 7 bases of the junction unmatched. Germline assignment: CDR1 ENHRY and CDR2 SYGVKD. The CDR3 is 16 residues long. DNA for the CDR3: TGTGCCATCAGTTCGAGGGGGACTAGCGGGAGAAATGAGCAGTTCTTC. This gives the protein CAISSRGTSGRNEQFF.

This clonotype was seen a handful of times. The chain carries TRBV5-1 and TRBJ2-1, with no clear D. Per germline, CDR1 SGHRS and CDR2 YFSETQ. This CDR3 is 12 amino acids long. V lost 4 bases and J lost 7, with 9 bases in between. CDR3 loop: CASSKERNEQFF. The CDR3 bases are TGCGCCAGCAGCAAAGAGAGGAATGAGCAGTTCTTC.

The sample holds many counts of this clonotype. This rearrangement joins TRBV7-2 to TRBJ2-7, with 7 bases fitting TRBD1. J was trimmed by 2 bases and V by 5 bases; bases with no gene match: 9. Looked up from germline, CDR1 is SGHTA and CDR2 is FQGNSA. There are 15 residues in the CDR3. The CDR3 loop reads CASSRERDRAYEQYF. Here the CDR3 DNA reads TGTGCCAGCAGCCGAGAGAGGGACAGAGCCTACGAGCAGTACTTC.

The chain uses TRBV7-2 and TRBJ2-1; perhaps TRBD1 as D (5 bases). Trimming removed 4 bases at V and 4 bases at J, with 14 bases between. Germline lookup yields CDR1 SGHTA and CDR2 FQGNSA. The CDR3 extends over 15 amino acids. CDR3 amino acids: CASSSRRGQYNEQFF. For the CDR3, the DNA is TGTGCCAGCAGCTCCCGTAGGGGTCAGTACAATGAGCAGTTCTTC.

This chain joins TRBV7-2 and TRBJ2-7; 7 nucleotides align to TRBD2. V lost 2 bases, J lost 4 bases, and 11 bases stayed unmatched. This CDR3 has 16 amino acids. CDR1 and CDR2 (germline): SGHTA, FQGNSA. The CDR3, as DNA: TGTGCCAGCAGCTTATATGTGTGGGAGGGAATTTACGAGCAGTACTTC. Translation gives CASSLYVWEGIYEQYF.

The chain links TRBV9 to TRBJ1-2; D is ambiguous. The CDR3 covers 13 residues. Germline lookup yields CDR1 SGDLS and CDR2 YYNGEE. V was trimmed by 0 bases and J by 7 bases, leaving 10 bases between them. CDR3 protein: CASSVAVGSGYTF. CDR3 in DNA: TGTGCCAGCAGCGTAGCAGTGGGTTCTGGCTACACCTTC.

This clonotype was detected a few times. One end of the junction varies from germline; a read error may be responsible. The chain joins TRBV7-2 to TRBJ2-5; TRBD2 agrees at 10 bases. CDR3 length: 17 residues. CDR1 is SGHTA, CDR2 FQGNSA, per germline. Written as DNA, the CDR3 is TGTGCCAGCAGCCTAGCGGGAGTTTCCAGGGCTGGAGAGACCCAGTACTTC. Translating gives CASSLAGVSRAGETQYF.

This clonotype was detected only a few times. The rearrangement links TRBV7-9 to TRBJ2-5; D not certain. The V end lost 11 bases, the J end lost 5 bases, and 15 bases lay between the germline ends. CDR3 length equals 12 residues. CDR1 is SEHNR and CDR2 is FQNEAQ in the germline V gene (reference sequence). CDR3 coding DNA: TGTGCCGTCGGGTCCGTTGGGGAGACCCAGTACTTC. Protein: CAVGSVGETQYF.

This clonotype was seen only a few times. J is TRBJ2-2 and V is TRBV20-1; 7 bases are shared with TRBD2. CDR3 size: 14 residues. V lost 3 bases and J lost 3; bases outside the gene matches: 4. Germline V lookup: CDR1 DFQATT, CDR2 SNEGSKA (reference sequence). In DNA form, the CDR3 reads TGCAGTGCTAGTTACGGGAGGCACACCGGGGAGCTGTTTTTT. Its protein product is CSASYGRHTGELFF.

CDR3 DNA sequence: TGCGCCAGCAGCCAAGATCCGGGCGGACTATATTCTGAGCAGTTCTTC. This gives the protein CASSQDPGGLYSEQFF. This sequence joins TRBV4-3 and TRBJ2-1, with a possible D match to TRBD2 (6 bases). V lost 0 bases, J lost 9 bases, and 18 bases lay in between. This CDR3 contains 16 residues. Germline CDR1 reads LGHNA; CDR2 reads YSLEER.

This chain connects TRBV12-3 or TRBV12-4 to TRBJ2-5; a possible D gene is TRBD1 (6 bases). V dropped 4 bases and J dropped 3 bases, with 12 bases sitting between them. The CDR3 has 14 amino acids. CDR3 in DNA: TGTGCCAGCAGTTGGGGCAGGGGAAAAGAGACCCAGTACTTC. This encodes CASSWGRGKETQYF.

The rearrangement joins TRBV7-2 to TRBJ2-1; no definite D call. The CDR3 contains 12 residues. The V end lost 3 bases, the J end lost 12 bases, and 12 bases lay between the germline ends. The germline V gene has CDR1 SGHTA and CDR2 FQGNSA. CDR3 bases: TGTGCCAGCAGCTTCTCGCGTAGTGGGCAGTTCTTC. Its translation is CASSFSRSGQFF.

This clonotype has a handful of counts. This chain connects TRBV29-1 to TRBJ2-1; D might be TRBD1 (6 bases). The length of the CDR3 is 13 residues. Trimming stripped 6 bases from V and 0 bases from J, with 9 bases between. Germline V CDR1 and CDR2: SQVTM, ANQGSEA. The CDR3 reads CSVQGSSYNEQFF. CDR3 sequence (DNA): TGCAGCGTCCAGGGGTCCTCCTACAATGAGCAGTTCTTC.

The chain is built from TRBV7-2 and TRBJ2-3, with D tentatively TRBD2 (5 bases). The V end was cut by 5 bases, the J end by 0 bases, with 15 bases between. The CDR3 extends over 16 amino acids. Germline-derived CDR1 and CDR2 are SGHTA and FQGNSA. The CDR3 region has the DNA TGTGCCAGCAGCGGGGAGAGCGGATATAGCACAGATACGCAGTATTTT. This gives the protein CASSGESGYSTDTQYF. The full variable domain, with the rest looked up from reference TRBV7-2 and TRBJ2-3, is GAGVSQSPSNKVTEKGKDVELRCDPISGHTALYWYRQSLGQGLEFLIYFQGNSAPDKSGLPSDRFSAERTGGSVSTLTIQRTQQEDSAVYLCASSGESGYSTDTQYFGPGTRLTVL.

In this sample, this clonotype turned up many times. The chain links TRBV6-2 or TRBV6-3 to TRBJ2-7; D possibly corresponds to TRBD1 (5 bases). This CDR3 spans 14 amino acids. Germline loops: CDR1 MNHEY, CDR2 SVGEGT. The V end lost 6 bases, the J end lost 5 bases, and 17 bases lay between the germline ends. CDR3 in DNA: TGTGCCAGCAGCCGTTTAGGGGATCAAGACGAGCAGTACTTC. It specifies CASSRLGDQDEQYF.

This clonotype turned up a few times. The rearrangement joins TRBV9 to TRBJ2-7; TRBD1 or TRBD2 may be the D gene (5 bases each). The CDR3 is 15 amino acids. Germline V gene sequence: CDR1 SGDLS, CDR2 YYNGEE. V lost 3 bases and J 2 bases, leaving 15 bases between the germline ends. Here the CDR3 reads CASSGGSGAPYEQYF. CDR3 in DNA: TGTGCCAGCAGCGGAGGGTCCGGGGCTCCCTACGAGCAGTACTTC.